This is a list of T cell receptor beta chains from one sample in a study of control samples from healthy donors and cancer patients. Produced via immunoSEQ multiplex PCR; TCRdb's table is partial and in-frame only. The data contain around 120,000 clones, roughly 86% of them singletons. The sample consisted of blood. The receptor set was obtained from a man in his fifties or sixties in good health. CDR3s leave out the opening cysteine and the closing phenylalanine or tryptophan. Fields, in order: J gene, clone size, V gene, CDR3 protein. Rows give clone size only sometimes, using once, few, many, or a class for an expanded clone.

TRBJ1-6 | medium-sized | TRBV5-5 | ASSSGTSRLGSPLH
TRBJ2-2 | NA | TRBV3-1/TRBV3-2 | ASSHGGTSTGELF
TRBJ1-5 | NA | TRBV24-1 | ATSDGAYNQPQH
TRBJ2-7 | NA | TRBV28 | ASSLFSGGAGSRYEQY
TRBJ1-5 | NA | TRBV6-6 | ASTQGGGQPQH
TRBJ1-4 | NA | TRBV15 | ATSPTNEKLF
TRBJ1-4 | NA | TRBV2 | ASSPEARRHDPNEKLF
TRBJ1-5 | NA | TRBV10-3 | AISESGGGNQPQH
TRBJ1-5 | NA | TRBV19 | ASTLTGGGVGNQPQH
TRBJ1-2 | once | TRBV7-8 | ASSFNAGPYGYT
TRBJ1-2 | NA | TRBV12-3/TRBV12-4 | ASSFWGSGYT
TRBJ1-2 | NA | TRBV5-6 | ASSSDYGYT
TRBJ2-7 | NA | TRBV28 | ASSLSGGRGSEQY
TRBJ1-4 | NA | TRBV27 | ATSFRGREKLF
TRBJ1-4 | once | TRBV5-5 | ASSLAIGQGNEKLF
TRBJ2-1 | NA | TRBV5-1 | ASSGFSGGAGEQF
TRBJ2-3 | NA | TRBV7-9 | ASSLEAGSADTQY
TRBJ1-6 | NA | TRBV28 | ASRIGQANSPLH
TRBJ1-5 | few | TRBV10-3 | AISGSQGVNQPQH
TRBJ1-5 | NA | TRBV7-2 | ASSLDYQPQH
TRBJ1-2 | once | TRBV12-3/TRBV12-4 | ASSLGPLSSI
TRBJ2-5 | NA | TRBV4-1 | ASSQWQKETQY
TRBJ2-3 | NA | TRBV28 | ASRDSTGEDTQY
TRBJ1-3 | once | TRBV28 | ASRGGSYSGNTIY
TRBJ1-5 | NA | TRBV6-2/TRBV6-3 | ASSDRTRDWGNQPQH
TRBJ1-2 | NA | TRBV28 | ASSLRAIGGYT
TRBJ1-6 | NA | TRBV6-5 | ASSFRGPNSPLH
TRBJ1-2 | once | TRBV27 | ASSLSLRATSGYT